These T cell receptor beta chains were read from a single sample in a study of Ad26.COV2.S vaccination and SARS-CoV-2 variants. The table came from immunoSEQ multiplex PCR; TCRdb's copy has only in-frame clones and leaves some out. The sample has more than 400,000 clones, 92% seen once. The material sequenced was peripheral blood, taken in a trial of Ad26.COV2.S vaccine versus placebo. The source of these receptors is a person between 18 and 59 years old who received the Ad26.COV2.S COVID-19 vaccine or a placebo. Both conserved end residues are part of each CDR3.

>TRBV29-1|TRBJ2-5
CSTLGSEEYQETQYF
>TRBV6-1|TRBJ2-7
CASSETGFNEQYF
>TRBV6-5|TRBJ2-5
CASSSGGGGLETQYF
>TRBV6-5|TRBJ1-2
CASRGTGSGYTF
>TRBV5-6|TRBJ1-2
CASSYGGTAYGYTF
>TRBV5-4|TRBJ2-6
CASSSGSGANVLTF
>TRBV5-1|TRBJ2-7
CASSLVLGDEQYF
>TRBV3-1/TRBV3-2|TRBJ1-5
CASPTDRGPENGNQPQHF
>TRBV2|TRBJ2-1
CASKSGGLNEQFF
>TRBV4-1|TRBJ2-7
CASSQDLGLAGGPAEQYF
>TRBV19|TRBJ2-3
CASSIAGGSTDTQYF